This passage covers 28 T cell receptor beta chains from one sample sequenced in a study of T cell responses to AZD1222 COVID-19 vaccine. Sequencing used immunoSEQ multiplex PCR; TCRdb keeps in-frame clones, though not all of them. Seen here are about 29,000 clones, over 90% observed once, and the top ten hold about 8%. Sequenced material: peripheral blood, taken on day 0 of AZD1222 vaccination. These TCRs come from an adult in good health.

The chain recombines TRBV6-1 with TRBJ2-3, with D uncertain. In germline, CDR1 is MNHNS, CDR2 SASEGT. The CDR3 length is 13 residues. V was trimmed by 3 bases and J by 3 bases, leaving 7 bases between them. The CDR3 region has the DNA TGTGCCAGCAGTGATTATGGGACAGATACGCAGTATTTT. This codes for CASSDYGTDTQYF.

The rearrangement uses TRBV5-5 and TRBJ2-7; possibly TRBD1 for D (6 bases). The CDR3 is made up of 16 amino acids. From germline, CDR1 is SGHKS and CDR2 YYEKEE (reference sequence). Trimming shortened V by 0 bases and J by 4 bases, and 17 bases separated the two germline ends. The CDR3 sequence: CASSLVTGRGEYEQYF. The CDR3 DNA is TGTGCCAGCAGCTTGGTGACGGGCAGGGGCGAATACGAGCAGTACTTC.

This chain uses TRBV11-2 with TRBJ1-1; TRBD1 matches at 9 bases. The germline V gene has CDR1 SGHAT and CDR2 FQNNGV. The CDR3 covers 14 residues. V dropped 3 bases and J dropped 2; count of bases not matched to a gene: 1. The CDR3 sequence: CASSLGQGNTEAFF. Here the CDR3 DNA reads TGTGCCAGCAGCTTGGGACAGGGAAACACTGAAGCTTTCTTT.

The chain recombines TRBV28 with TRBJ1-6, with D tentatively TRBD1 (6 bases). Trimming shortened V by 4 bases and J by 16 bases, and 14 bases separated the two germline ends. The CDR3 spans 12 residues. Per the germline V gene, CDR1 is MDHEN and CDR2 is SYDVKM. The CDR3 sequence is CASSSGQLHLHF. In DNA form, the CDR3 reads TGTGCCAGCAGTTCCGGACAGCTTCATCTCCACTTT.

V gene TRBV5-1 combines with J gene TRBJ1-1; a possible D gene is TRBD1 (6 bases). In germline, CDR1 is SGHRS, CDR2 YFSETQ. The CDR3 totals 14 residues. Trimming removed 0 bases from V and 2 bases from J, with 8 bases in between. DNA of the CDR3: TGCGCCAGCAGCTTGGTGGGGGCAAACACTGAAGCTTTCTTT. It codes for CASSLVGANTEAFF.

The V gene is TRBV6-1, the J gene TRBJ2-7; 7 bases line up with TRBD1. The CDR3 has 16 amino acids. Trimming cost V 3 bases and J 4 bases; bases outside gene matches: 12. The germline gives CDR1 MNHNS, CDR2 SASEGT. The CDR3 DNA reads as TGTGCCAGCAGTGAGTACGGCAGGGGGTACAAGTACGAGCAGTACTTC. It is translated as CASSEYGRGYKYEQYF.

This chain connects TRBV2 to TRBJ2-5; either TRBD1 or TRBD2 may fit D (6 bases each). V dropped 9 bases and J dropped 1 base, with 12 bases sitting between them. CDR1 and CDR2 from the germline V gene are SNHLY and FYNNEI. CDR3 length equals 13 residues. The DNA for the CDR3 is TGTGCCAGGGCGCGGGACACCCAAGAGACCCAGTACTTC. Protein product: CARARDTQETQYF.

The chain combines TRBV6-4 with TRBJ1-6; weak D call: TRBD1 (5 bases). With 0 bases removed from V and 7 bases from J, the gap between germline ends came to 10 bases. Germline CDR1 MRHNA, CDR2 SNTAGT. The CDR3 is made up of 15 amino acids. The chain's CDR3 is CASSDSRGGNSPLHF. The CDR3 DNA reads as TGTGCCAGCAGTGACTCTAGGGGTGGGAATTCACCCCTCCACTTT.

This clone has only a few counts. V and J are TRBV20-1 and TRBJ2-1, with 9 bases that match TRBD1. CDR3 length: 17 amino acids. From germline, CDR1 is DFQATT and CDR2 SNEGSKA (reference sequence). The junction had 13 bases not matched to a gene; V was cut back by 3 bases and J by 4 bases. As DNA, the CDR3 is TGCAGTGCTAGTCACTTTCCACAGGGGGCTATATACAATGAGCAGTTCTTC. This translates into CSASHFPQGAIYNEQFF.

The chain employs TRBV4-1 and TRBJ2-5; 9 bases match TRBD1. The V and J ends lost 0 bases and 5 bases, in that order; junction bases with no gene match: 10. This CDR3 spans 17 amino acids. Looked up from germline, CDR1 is MGHRA and CDR2 is YSYEKL. For the CDR3, the DNA is TGCGCCAGCAGCCAAGAGGATGGGGGACAGGGAAGCGAGACCCAGTACTTC. This codes for CASSQEDGGQGSETQYF.

The CDR3 here is CASSQVTGGDTGELFF. The CDR3 DNA reads as TGCGCCAGCAGCCAAGTTACAGGGGGTGACACCGGGGAGCTGTTTTTT. The V call is TRBV5-1, the J call TRBJ2-2; 8 bases match TRBD1. V lost 4 bases, J lost 3 bases, and 8 bases stayed unmatched. Per the germline V gene, CDR1 is SGHRS and CDR2 is YFSETQ. The CDR3 loop spans 16 amino acids.

The chain combines TRBV18 with TRBJ1-1, with D possibly TRBD1 on 6 matching bases. CDR3 size: 14 residues. Germline lookup yields CDR1 KGHSH and CDR2 LQKENI. Deletions cut 1 base from V and 1 base from J, with 7 bases between. The CDR3: CASSPQGENTEAFF. CDR3 coding DNA: TGTGCCAGCTCACCACAGGGGGAGAACACTGAAGCTTTCTTT. The whole variable domain, remainder taken from reference TRBV18 and TRBJ1-1, is NAGVMQNPRHLVRRRGQEARLRCSPMKGHSHVYWYRQLPEEGLKFMVYLQKENIIDESGMPKERFSAEFPKEGPSILRIQQVVRGDSAAYFCASSPQGENTEAFFGQGTRLTVV.

This chain connects TRBV7-8 to TRBJ1-4, with TRBD1 identical over 8 bases. CDR1 and CDR2 (germline): SGHVS, FQNEAQ. This CDR3 has 15 amino acids. With 4 bases clipped from V and 10 bases from J, the junction kept 11 bases outside the gene matches. CDR3 region: CASSSTGGGFGKLFF. The CDR3 DNA sequence: TGTGCCAGCAGCTCCACAGGGGGAGGGTTCGGAAAACTGTTTTTT.

The chain has TRBV27 and TRBJ1-1; tentatively, D is TRBD1 (5 bases). The V gene's germline CDR1 is MNHEY and CDR2 SMNVEV (reference sequence). The CDR3 length is 13 residues. V was cut by 5 bases and J by 1 base, with 8 bases left in between. This CDR3 reads CASSPTGNTEAFF. The CDR3 coding sequence is TGTGCCAGCAGTCCCACAGGGAACACTGAAGCTTTCTTT.

The chain has TRBV7-2 and TRBJ2-3; 8 nucleotides agree with TRBD1. The CDR3 is 15 amino acids. The ends lost 5 bases at V and 5 bases at J; junction bases unmatched: 9. Germline loops: CDR1 SGHTA, CDR2 FQGNSA. The CDR3 DNA is TGTGCCAGCAGCCCCCGACAGGGGAGACGAGATACGCAGTATTTT. Translation: CASSPRQGRRDTQYF.

This clone was seen once. The J gene is TRBJ2-3, the V gene TRBV7-8, with D possibly matching TRBD2 (6 bases). This CDR3 region has 15 residues. Trimming pared 10 bases from V and 4 bases from J, leaving 21 bases between. The germline V gene has CDR1 SGHVS and CDR2 FQNEAQ. CDR3 sequence: CATSQLRRGPDTQYF. CDR3 DNA: TGTGCCACCTCGCAACTACGGAGGGGACCAGATACGCAGTATTTT.

The V and J genes are TRBV5-6 and TRBJ1-6; D might be TRBD1 (5 bases). CDR1 is SGHDT, CDR2 YYEEEE, per germline. This CDR3 is built from 15 residues. The V end was cut by 2 bases, the J end by 5 bases, with 11 bases between. The CDR3 nucleotides are TGTGCCAGCAGCTTACGGGGGATCAATAATTCACCCCTCCACTTT. It codes for CASSLRGINNSPLHF.

In this sample, this clone turned up once. The chain couples TRBV7-8 to TRBJ1-5; tentatively, D is TRBD1 (5 bases). V lost 5 bases and J lost 5, with 19 bases in between. The CDR3 extends over 16 amino acids. Germline V gene lookup returns CDR1 SGHVS and CDR2 FQNEAQ. In DNA, the CDR3 is TGTGCCAGCAGCCCATTCCCCAGGGAAGTTTATCAGCCCCAGCATTTT. Amino acids: CASSPFPREVYQPQHF. The whole variable domain, remainder taken from reference TRBV7-8 and TRBJ1-5, is GAGVSQSPRYKVAKRGQDVALRCDPISGHVSLFWYQQALGQGPEFLTYFQNEAQLDKSGLPSDRFFAERPEGSVSTLKIQRTQQEDSAVYLCASSPFPREVYQPQHFGDGTRLSIL.

V usage is TRBV5-1 and J usage is TRBJ2-3; 10 bases fit TRBD2. J lost 1 base, V lost 4 bases, and 6 bases had no gene match. The CDR3 extends over 16 amino acids. CDR1 is SGHRS, CDR2 YFSETQ, per germline. The CDR3 coding sequence is TGCGCCAGCAGCCCCCTAGCGGGAGAGGGCACAGATACGCAGTATTTT. Its translation is CASSPLAGEGTDTQYF.

The V gene is TRBV18, the J gene TRBJ1-5; TRBD1 might be the D (6 bases). The CDR3 sequence is 16 residues long. Germline CDR1 reads KGHSH; CDR2 reads LQKENI. Trimming took 4 bases from V and 7 from J, leaving 20 bases between them. As DNA, the CDR3 is TGTGCCAGCTCACGAGGGACACCCGATGGCTGGCAGCCCCAGCATTTT. As protein: CASSRGTPDGWQPQHF.

The table lists this clone with a count of one. The V call is TRBV5-6, the J call TRBJ1-1; no reliable D call. CDR3 length equals 12 residues. The germline V and J ends were trimmed by 2 bases and 0 bases, with 2 bases remaining between them. The V gene's germline CDR1 is SGHDT and CDR2 YYEEEE. The CDR3 region is CASSLLNTEAFF. The CDR3 DNA reads TGTGCCAGCAGCTTATTGAACACTGAAGCTTTCTTT.

This chain joins TRBV7-8 and TRBJ1-5, with D possibly matching TRBD1 (5 bases). This CDR3 region has 15 residues. Germline V lookup: CDR1 SGHVS, CDR2 FQNEAQ. Trimming removed 2 bases from V and 7 bases from J, with 15 bases in between. DNA for the CDR3: TGTGCCAGCAGCTTACCGGCAGGGAACAAACAGCCCCAGCATTTT. It translates to CASSLPAGNKQPQHF.

This clone showed up just a few times. V and J are TRBV25-1 and TRBJ1-4; TRBD1 matches 8 bases. The trim removed 3 bases at V and 0 bases at J, leaving 0 bases unmatched. Germline CDR1 is MGHDK and CDR2 is SYGVNS. This CDR3 spans 15 amino acids. The CDR3: CASSDRGPTNEKLFF. CDR3 coding DNA: TGTGCCAGCAGTGACAGGGGGCCAACTAATGAAAAACTGTTTTTT. The complete variable domain, with remaining parts taken from reference TRBV25-1 and TRBJ1-4, reads EADIYQTPRYLVIGTGKKITLECSQTMGHDKMYWYQQDPGMELHLIHYSYGVNSTEKGDLSSESTVSRIRTEHFPLTLESARPSHTSQYLCASSDRGPTNEKLFFGSGTQLSVL.

The rearrangement joins TRBV19 to TRBJ2-7; possible D gene TRBD1, 6 bases. Germline V CDR1 and CDR2: LNHDA, SQIVND (reference sequence). The CDR3 consists of 15 residues. Trimming removed 4 bases at V and 0 bases at J, with 13 bases between. The DNA of the CDR3 is TGTGCCAGTAGTAGCCGGTGGACAGTCTCCTACGAGCAGTACTTC. Translating it yields CASSSRWTVSYEQYF.

This sequence joins TRBV9 and TRBJ1-3; D is perhaps TRBD1 (6 bases). The CDR3 is 14 residues long. The V gene's germline CDR1 is SGDLS and CDR2 YYNGEE. V was shortened by 1 base and J by 4 bases, with 9 bases between the two germline ends. Here the CDR3 reads CASSVRDNGNTIYF. CDR3 nucleotide sequence: TGTGCCAGCAGCGTACGGGACAACGGAAACACCATATATTTT.

The rearrangement uses TRBV2 and TRBJ1-6, with D possibly TRBD1 on 6 matching bases. Trimming took off 6 bases at V and 6 bases at J, with 12 bases between the two ends. The CDR3 runs to 14 residues. Looked up from germline, CDR1 is SNHLY and CDR2 is FYNNEI. The DNA of the CDR3 is TGTGCCAGCAGCCAGGGGACGGGTAATTCACCCCTCCACTTT. It translates to CASSQGTGNSPLHF.

The chain recombines TRBV30 with TRBJ1-1, with a tentative D call TRBD1 (5 bases). Germline V lookup: CDR1 GTSNPN, CDR2 SVGIG (reference sequence). V was cut by 3 bases and J by 11 bases, with 13 bases left in between. The length of the CDR3 is 11 residues. CDR3 bases: TGTGCCTGGAGCTGGGGGTCGTCCGCTTTCTTT. Amino acid sequence: CAWSWGSSAFF.

J is TRBJ2-5 and V is TRBV7-6, with 10 bases aligning to TRBD1. The CDR3 spans 15 residues. The trim removed 4 bases at V and 2 bases at J, leaving 4 bases unmatched. CDR1 is SGHVS, CDR2 FNYEAQ, per germline. This CDR3 reads CASSSWDRGQETQYF. Written as DNA, the CDR3 is TGTGCCAGCAGCTCCTGGGACAGGGGTCAAGAGACCCAGTACTTC.